The 6 T cell receptor beta chains below come from one sample, sequenced in a study of T cell repertoires in cytomegalovirus infection. One entry per CDR3 protein, called by TCRdb with MiXCR from the reads. The table has 450,000 to 550,000 distinct CDR3 sequences, about 17% seen once. Sequencing used CD8+ T cells from PBMCs. These receptors all stem from a human donor in good health (CMV status not recorded). Some clones in this sample may be carry-over from other donors' samples.

This clonotype was recorded many times. The gene calls are TRBV7-8 and TRBJ2-2; D unresolved. V dropped 10 bases and J dropped 6 bases, with 15 bases sitting between them. Germline assignment: CDR1 SGHVS and CDR2 FQNEAQ. This CDR3 is built from 13 residues. The CDR3 region is CATSELLAGELFF. As DNA, the CDR3 is TGTGCCACCTCGGAGCTCCTCGCCGGGGAGCTGTTTTTT.

This chain uses TRBV6-5 with TRBJ1-1; the D gene is possibly TRBD1 (5 bases). There are 17 residues in the CDR3. Germline V lookup: CDR1 MNHEY, CDR2 SVGAGI. V shed 4 bases and J shed 1 base, with 19 bases lying between them. The CDR3: CASSWGPPVSPNTEAFF. CDR3 nucleotides: TGTGCCAGCAGTTGGGGCCCTCCGGTATCACCGAACACTGAAGCTTTCTTT.

This clonotype has at least ten counts. The rearrangement joins TRBV6-1 to TRBJ1-1; D not resolved. CDR1 and CDR2 from the germline V gene are MNHNS and SASEGT. V lost 7 bases to trimming and J lost 4 bases, with 16 bases between them. This CDR3 is built from 14 residues. The chain's CDR3 is CASKETDPSTEAFF. CDR3 nucleotide sequence: TGTGCCAGCAAGGAGACCGACCCGAGCACTGAAGCTTTCTTT.

This clonotype was observed a single time. This CDR3 reads CASSQDYMDYGYTF. CDR3 bases: TGTGCCAGCAGCCAAGACTACATGGACTATGGCTACACCTTC. This rearrangement joins TRBV3-1 to TRBJ1-2; D is unclear. The CDR3 contains 14 residues. Germline lookup yields CDR1 LGHDT and CDR2 YNNKEL (reference sequence). Trimming cost V 0 bases and J 3 bases, with 8 bases left between them.

This clonotype was seen more than once but under ten times. This chain joins TRBV6-5 and TRBJ2-7, with 10 bases that match TRBD2. Germline assignment: CDR1 MNHEY and CDR2 SVGAGI. The CDR3 contains 15 residues. After removal of 1 base from V and 3 bases from J, the junction contained 3 bases not matched to a gene. This CDR3 reads CASSYWKREGYEQYF. CDR3 bases: TGTGCCAGCAGTTACTGGAAGCGGGAGGGCTACGAGCAGTACTTC.

In this sample, this clonotype turned up a few times. The rearrangement joins TRBV9 to TRBJ1-2; D is unclear. The CDR3 runs 16 residues. Trimming shortened V by 0 bases and J by 4 bases, and 16 bases separated the two germline ends. Germline CDR1 SGDLS, CDR2 YYNGEE. This CDR3 reads CASSVGVTKDPYGYTF. As DNA, the CDR3 is TGTGCCAGCAGCGTAGGGGTCACGAAGGATCCCTATGGCTACACCTTC.